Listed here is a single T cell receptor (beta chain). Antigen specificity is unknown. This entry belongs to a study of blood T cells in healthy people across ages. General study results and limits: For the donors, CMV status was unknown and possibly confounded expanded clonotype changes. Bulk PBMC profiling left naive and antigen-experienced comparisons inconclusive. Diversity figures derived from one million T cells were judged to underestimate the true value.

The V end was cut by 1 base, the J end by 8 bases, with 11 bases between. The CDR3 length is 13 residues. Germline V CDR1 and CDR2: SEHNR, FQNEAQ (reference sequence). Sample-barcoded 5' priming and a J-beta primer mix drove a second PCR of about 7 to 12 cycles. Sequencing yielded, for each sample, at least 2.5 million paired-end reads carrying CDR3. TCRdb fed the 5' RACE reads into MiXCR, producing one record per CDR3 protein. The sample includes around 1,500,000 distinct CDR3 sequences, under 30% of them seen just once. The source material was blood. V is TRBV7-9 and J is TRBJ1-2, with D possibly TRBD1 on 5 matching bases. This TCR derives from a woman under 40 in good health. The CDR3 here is CASSLGDPAGYTF. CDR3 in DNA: TGTGCCAGCAGCTTAGGGGACCCAGCAGGCTACACCTTC.